Listed below are T cell receptor beta chains from one sample, sequenced in a study of T cell responses to AZD1222 COVID-19 vaccine. The method was immunoSEQ multiplex PCR; TCRdb's version includes in-frame clones alone and lacks a portion of them. The table records 90,000 to 100,000 clones, more than 70% of them present only once. Source: peripheral blood, taken 28 days after the second AZD1222 dose. The receptors were gathered from an adult who received the AZD1222 COVID-19 vaccine. The CDR3 runs from the conserved cysteine through the conserved F or W. D genes are given only for firm matches. Part of the rows lack a size; the others show once, few, many or a class for expanded clones.

clone_size d_call j_call v_call cdr3_nt cdr3_aa
. TRBD2 TRBJ2-3 TRBV5-1 TGCGCCAGCAGCTTGGGGGATAGCGGGAGGGCAACAGATACGCAGTATTTT CASSLGDSGRATDTQYF
. . TRBJ2-7 TRBV11-3 TGTGCCAGCAGCGCTCGCGGGACAGATGCCTACGAGCAGTACTTC CASSARGTDAYEQYF
. . TRBJ2-3 TRBV30 TGTGCCTGGGTCCTAAGTAACGGGGCAGATACGCAGTATTTT CAWVLSNGADTQYF
. . TRBJ1-5 TRBV25-1 TGTGCCAGCAGTGCCGACCTGGGTTCCAGCAATCAGCCCCAGCATTTT CASSADLGSSNQPQHF
. . TRBJ1-1 TRBV18 TGTGCCAGCTCACCAAACTCTGGGGGATACACTGAAGCTTTCTTT CASSPNSGGYTEAFF
. TRBD2 TRBJ2-1 TRBV28 TGTGCCAGCAGTTTGGGACTAGCGGGAACTAGTGAGCAGTTCTTC CASSLGLAGTSEQFF
. . TRBJ2-1 TRBV5-1 TGCGCCAGCAGCAACCAGAATTCGGGCAATGAGCAGTTCTTC CASSNQNSGNEQFF
. . TRBJ2-2 TRBV19 TGTGCCAGTAGTATCCCCCGGAGGGGGACCGGGGAGCTGTTTTTT CASSIPRRGTGELFF
. TRBD1 TRBJ2-1 TRBV4-1 TGCGCCAGCAGCCTCCGTCGGACAGGGGATTACAATGAGCAGTTCTTC CASSLRRTGDYNEQFF
. TRBD1 TRBJ2-2 TRBV4-1 TGCGCCAGCAGCCAAGTTCTGACCGGGACAGCAGACCGGGAGCTGTTTTTT CASSQVLTGTADRELFF
. TRBD1 TRBJ1-2 TRBV5-1 TGCGCCAGCAGCCGCGAGCTAATCGGACAGGGAAGAAGGGCAAACTATGGCTACACCTTC CASSRELIGQGRRANYGYTF
. . TRBJ1-6 TRBV6-2/TRBV6-3 TGTGCCAGCAGTTTCCGACAACAAGCACCCCTCCACTTT CASSFRQQAPLHF
. . TRBJ2-1 TRBV7-9 TGTGCCAGCAACCCCTGGGGTGCTCATGATGAGCAGTTCTTC CASNPWGAHDEQFF
. TRBD1 TRBJ2-7 TRBV19 TGTGCCAGTAGCCCTCACAGGGGGATCGACAGCGAGCAGTACTTC CASSPHRGIDSEQYF
. TRBD1 TRBJ1-1 TRBV7-2 TGTGCCAGCAGCATTTGGACAGGGGCTGAAGCTTTCTTT CASSIWTGAEAFF
few . TRBJ1-1 TRBV6-4 TGTGCCAGCAGTGATCGGGGGGTGACTGAAGCTTTCTTT CASSDRGVTEAFF
. TRBD1 TRBJ2-7 TRBV5-4 TGTGCCAGCAGTTCCGGGACAGGGTCGTACGAGCAGTACTTC CASSSGTGSYEQYF
few . TRBJ1-3 TRBV11-2 TGTGCCAGCAGCTCCTCCGGAGGGGTTGGGACTGGAAACACCATATATTTT CASSSSGGVGTGNTIYF
few . TRBJ2-1 TRBV27 TGTGCCAGCAGTTCCGGAATAGCGGCCCCGAAAGGGCTTGAGCAGTTCTTC CASSSGIAAPKGLEQFF
. TRBD2 TRBJ2-1 TRBV11-1 TGTGCCAGCAGCACCCAGCGGGGAAAGCAGTTCTTC CASSTQRGKQFF
. TRBD1 TRBJ2-3 TRBV6-5 TGTGCCAGCAACGGACAGGGCACAGATACGCAGTATTTT CASNGQGTDTQYF
. TRBD1 TRBJ1-1 TRBV5-1 TGCGCCAGCAGCTCCGGACAGGGGGCGAACACTGAAGCTTTCTTT CASSSGQGANTEAFF
. . TRBJ1-1 TRBV7-8 TGTGCCAGCAGCTTAGCGGCTAACGGGTACACTGAAGCTTTCTTT CASSLAANGYTEAFF
. . TRBJ2-7 TRBV5-1 TGCGCCAGCAGCTTGGAACTGGGGGCGAAGCAGTACTTC CASSLELGAKQYF
. . TRBJ1-1 TRBV5-1 TGCGCCAGCAGCTTGGCTGGGTCAGGGGAAACTGAAGCTTTCTTT CASSLAGSGETEAFF
. . TRBJ1-1 TRBV5-1 TGCGCCAGCAGGGCAGGGACCTCTGAAGCTTTCTTT CASRAGTSEAFF
. . TRBJ1-5 TRBV30 TGTGCCTGGAGTGTAGGGGAAAGTCAGCCCCAGCATTTT CAWSVGESQPQHF
medium-sized TRBD1 TRBJ2-5 TRBV7-9 TGTGCCAGCAGCTCAACTTTACAGGGGTCCGAGACCCAGTACTTC CASSSTLQGSETQYF
. . TRBJ2-7 TRBV6-5 TGTGCCAGCAGTTATCAATTGCGGACCTACGAGCAGTACTTC CASSYQLRTYEQYF
. . TRBJ1-5 TRBV29-1 TGCAGCGTTGCGGAGGCCAATCAGCCCCAGCATTTT CSVAEANQPQHF
. . TRBJ1-2 TRBV2 TGTGCCAGCAGCCCGGGACCGCCTCTCGGCGGCTACACCTTC CASSPGPPLGGYTF